This record looks at one T cell receptor beta chain sequence and its context. Antigen specificity is unknown. Germline lookup yields CDR1 SGHRS and CDR2 YFSETQ. This CDR3 comprises 17 residues. J was trimmed by 4 bases and V by 3 bases; bases with no gene match: 11. The entry originates in a study of cytomegalovirus exposure and HLA in healthy donors. Regarding the study as a whole: The majority of TCR sequences were rare, yet some public TCRs appeared in many donors. A later analysis found first-cohort TCR clusters tended to co-occur in the 90 to 150 validation repertoires. The classifier was said to identify cytomegalovirus status with high specificity and sensitivity.

Sequencing used immunoSEQ multiplex PCR; TCRdb keeps in-frame clones, though not all of them. The table records about 47,000 clones, approximately 90% of them present only once. While the first cohort had 650 to 850 subjects, the donors belonged to the separate validation cohort of over a hundred subjects. This sequence originates from a man between 18 and 29 years old in good health and CMV-seronegative. The sequenced sample consisted of PBMCs. The gene calls are TRBV5-1 and TRBJ2-3; TRBD2 matches 10 bases. Here the CDR3 DNA reads TGCGCCAGCAGCTCCCGGGGAAGCGGGAGGGACCCAGATACGCAGTATTTT. Translated, it gives CASSSRGSGRDPDTQYF.